This entry lists 21 T cell receptor beta chains sequenced from one sample in a study of blood T cell repertoires in COVID-19. Assay used: immunoSEQ multiplex PCR; TCRdb lists only in-frame clones, some missing. The repertoire has 150,000 to 200,000 clones, under 90% of them found once; the top ten carry nearly 8%. Specimen: PBMCs or T cells enriched from blood (not recorded which). These receptors were taken from a woman in her 50s who had recovered from COVID-19.

This clone showed up just a few times. The chain joins TRBV9 to TRBJ1-1; 10 nucleotides agree with TRBD1. This CDR3 contains 13 residues. The junction had 2 bases not matched to a gene; V was cut back by 3 bases and J by 6 bases. Germline V lookup: CDR1 SGDLS, CDR2 YYNGEE. The CDR3 sequence is CASSAGQGAEAFF. The CDR3 DNA reads TGTGCCAGCAGCGCCGGACAGGGGGCTGAAGCTTTCTTT.

V and J are TRBV20-1 and TRBJ1-2, with TRBD1 identical over 7 bases. CDR1 DFQATT and CDR2 SNEGSKA come from the germline V gene (reference sequence). Trimming removed 5 bases from V and 12 bases from J; junction bases left unmatched: 9. The CDR3 covers 11 residues. This CDR3 reads CSARDSLIDTF. DNA of the CDR3: TGCAGTGCTCGGGACAGCTTAATAGACACCTTC.

The V gene is TRBV5-4, the J gene TRBJ2-5, with 11 nucleotides matching TRBD2. Germline V gene lookup returns CDR1 SGHNT and CDR2 YYREEE (reference sequence). CDR3 length: 17 amino acids. Losses at the gene ends were 4 bases for V and 3 bases for J; bases not matched to a gene: 11. CDR3 loop: CASSRLAGGPLEETQYF. In nucleotides, the CDR3 is TGTGCCAGCAGCCGTCTAGCGGGGGGCCCCCTAGAAGAGACCCAGTACTTC.

The J gene is TRBJ1-1, the V gene TRBV9, with D unclear. Germline V gene sequence: CDR1 SGDLS, CDR2 YYNGEE. The CDR3 has 14 amino acids. V lost 0 bases and J lost 4, with 10 bases in between. CDR3: CASSVGRRGTEAFF. Written as DNA, the CDR3 is TGTGCCAGCAGCGTAGGAAGGAGAGGCACTGAAGCTTTCTTT.

This chain uses TRBV7-2 with TRBJ1-3; D ambiguous. Germline V gene data show CDR1 as SGHTA and CDR2 as FQGNSA. There are 13 residues in the CDR3. Trimming cost V 1 base and J 4 bases, with 5 bases left between them. The chain's CDR3 is CASSLVKGNTIYF. The DNA for the CDR3 is TGTGCCAGCAGCTTAGTAAAAGGAAACACCATATATTTT.

The rearrangement joins TRBV5-1 to TRBJ1-3, with D maybe TRBD1 (5 bases). The CDR3 totals 14 residues. The V end was cut by 4 bases, the J end by 2 bases, with 10 bases between. The germline gives CDR1 SGHRS, CDR2 YFSETQ. The chain's CDR3 is CASSVPGAGNTIYF. CDR3 sequence (DNA): TGCGCCAGCAGCGTACCGGGGGCTGGAAACACCATATATTTT.

The V and J genes are TRBV7-2 and TRBJ2-1, with a weak D call TRBD2 (5 bases). CDR1 SGHTA and CDR2 FQGNSA come from the germline V gene. V was pared by 2 bases and J by 0 bases, with 8 bases between. This CDR3 region has 15 residues. CDR3 DNA sequence: TGTGCCAGCAGCTTACAGCGGAGCTCCTACAATGAGCAGTTCTTC. Its protein is CASSLQRSSYNEQFF.

The genes are TRBV7-3 and TRBJ2-7; D possibly corresponds to TRBD2 (5 bases). Germline CDR1 reads SGHTA; CDR2 reads FQGTGA. Trimming removed 4 bases from V and 5 bases from J, with 21 bases in between. This CDR3 has 16 residues. CDR3 protein: CASSSPNSGNPHEQYF. The CDR3 nucleotides are TGTGCCAGCAGCTCCCCCAACTCGGGGAATCCCCACGAGCAGTACTTC.

This chain links TRBV4-1 with TRBJ1-4; unclear D gene. The CDR3 has 15 amino acids. V shed 3 bases and J shed 7 bases, with 15 bases lying between them. Germline V gene sequence: CDR1 MGHRA, CDR2 YSYEKL. CDR3 nucleotides: TGCGCCAGCAGCCAGCCGGAGAGCTATGGTGAAAAACTGTTTTTT. Amino acid sequence: CASSQPESYGEKLFF.

The chain joins TRBV7-9 to TRBJ2-1, with TRBD1 matching over 7 bases. This CDR3 has 13 amino acids. The V gene end was trimmed by 5 bases and the J gene end by 4 bases; junction bases not matched to a gene: 2. Germline V gene lookup returns CDR1 SEHNR and CDR2 FQNEAQ (reference sequence). CDR3 coding DNA: TGTGCCAGCAGCGTGGGACAGTACAATGAGCAGTTCTTC. Residues: CASSVGQYNEQFF.

The rearrangement joins TRBV27 to TRBJ2-3; perhaps TRBD2 as D (6 bases). This CDR3 is built from 15 residues. Looked up from germline, CDR1 is MNHEY and CDR2 is SMNVEV (reference sequence). V was clipped by 6 bases and J by 2 bases, with 15 bases between them. The CDR3 DNA sequence: TGTGCCAGCAGCCTTCGCGGGGTTCCCACAGATACGCAGTATTTT. This codes for CASSLRGVPTDTQYF.

J is TRBJ1-6 and V is TRBV6-5, with 7 bases matching TRBD1. The CDR3 totals 15 residues. Germline assignment: CDR1 MNHEY and CDR2 SVGAGI. The trim removed 8 bases at V and 9 bases at J, leaving 13 bases unmatched. For the CDR3, the DNA is TGTGCCAGCTTAAAAGGACAGGCCGATGGTTCACCCCTCCACTTT. Translating gives CASLKGQADGSPLHF.

The chain uses TRBV4-3 and TRBJ2-1; D unresolved. V lost 11 bases, J lost 13 bases, and 9 bases lay in between. Germline CDR1 and CDR2: LGHNA and YSLEER. The CDR3 has 8 amino acids. In DNA form, the CDR3 reads TGCGCCGCGATCGTACAGTTCTTC. This gives the protein CAAIVQFF.

V is TRBV7-8 and J is TRBJ2-7; possible D gene TRBD1, 5 bases. V lost 5 bases to trimming and J lost 2 bases, with 13 bases between them. CDR3 length: 14 amino acids. The V gene's germline CDR1 is SGHVS and CDR2 FQNEAQ. The CDR3 coding sequence is TGTGCCAGCAGCACCGGGTCAGGGCCCTACGAGCAGTACTTC. As protein: CASSTGSGPYEQYF.

The rearrangement uses TRBV5-1 and TRBJ1-1, with D maybe TRBD1 (6 bases). The CDR3 is 17 amino acids. From germline, CDR1 is SGHRS and CDR2 YFSETQ. The V and J ends lost 1 base and 0 bases respectively, with 16 bases between them. CDR3 sequence (DNA): TGCGCCAGCAGCTTGTGGCAGGGAGGGGACATGAACACTGAAGCTTTCTTT. It is translated as CASSLWQGGDMNTEAFF.

The rearrangement links TRBV9 to TRBJ2-3; 10 bases map to TRBD2. Trimming cost V 0 bases and J 4 bases; bases outside gene matches: 5. There are 16 residues in the CDR3. Germline CDR1 and CDR2: SGDLS and YYNGEE. CDR3: CASSVGIAGGADTQYF. The DNA of the CDR3 is TGTGCCAGCAGCGTAGGGATAGCGGGGGGTGCAGATACGCAGTATTTT.

In its sample, this clone was seen a few times. The V gene is TRBV2, the J gene TRBJ1-1, with 10 bases matching TRBD1. Germline assignment: CDR1 SNHLY and CDR2 FYNNEI. There are 15 residues in the CDR3. V dropped 6 bases and J dropped 7; count of bases not matched to a gene: 11. The CDR3 DNA follows: TGTGCCAGCAGGGATAGGACAGGGGGGGACCTTGAAGCTTTCTTT. This codes for CASRDRTGGDLEAFF. Combining the CDR3 with reference TRBV2 and TRBJ1-1 gives the whole variable domain EPEVTQTPSHQVTQMGQEVILRCVPISNHLYFYWYRQILGQKVEFLVSFYNNEISEKSEIFDDQFSVERPDGSNFTLKIRSTKLEDSAMYFCASRDRTGGDLEAFFGQGTRLTVV.

The chain is built from TRBV27 and TRBJ1-2; weak D call: TRBD1 (6 bases). Germline assignment: CDR1 MNHEY and CDR2 SMNVEV (reference sequence). Trimming stripped 6 bases from V and 3 bases from J, with 14 bases between. The CDR3 is 14 residues long. The CDR3 region is CASSPYRADYGYTF. Written as DNA, the CDR3 is TGTGCCAGCAGCCCTTACAGGGCTGACTATGGCTACACCTTC.

The J gene is TRBJ2-7, the V gene TRBV7-2, with 11 bases identical to TRBD2. The germline CDR1 and CDR2 sequences are SGHTA and FQGNSA. Trimming took 4 bases from V and 3 from J; bases not matched to a gene: 5. There are 15 residues in the CDR3. CDR3 nucleotide sequence: TGTGCCAGCAGCTCCCTAGCGGGGGGTTACTACGAGCAGTACTTC. This gives the protein CASSSLAGGYYEQYF.

This clone appeared a single time. V usage is TRBV18 and J usage is TRBJ2-7; a weak D match, TRBD1 (6 bases). Trimming pared 3 bases from V and 6 bases from J, leaving 15 bases between. CDR1 is KGHSH, CDR2 LQKENI, per germline. The CDR3 has 14 amino acids. The CDR3, as DNA: TGTGCCAGCTCACCCAGCCAGGGGTTCGGCGAGCAGTACTTC. Translation gives CASSPSQGFGEQYF.

V gene TRBV6-5 combines with J gene TRBJ1-5; 7 bases align to TRBD1. V lost 6 bases, J lost 4 bases, and 6 bases stayed unmatched. Germline lookup yields CDR1 MNHEY and CDR2 SVGAGI. This CDR3 has 14 residues. DNA of the CDR3: TGTGCCAGCAGAACCGGGACAGCAAATCAGCCCCAGCATTTT. Its translation is CASRTGTANQPQHF.